A single TCR beta chain is shown here with its context. What this receptor recognizes is not known. Base qualities are not provided; no much larger clone lies one nucleotide away. The entry originates in a study of cytomegalovirus exposure and HLA in healthy donors (dated by TCRdb to 2016 to 2017). In the study overall: In an earlier analysis of 450 to 750 of the donors, 250 to 350 Gb of sequence data and about 110 million unique TCR beta sequences from roughly 200 million T cells were reported. Donor age, sex, ethnicity and CMV serostatus were collected together with the repertoire data. The study was designed to test whether signatures of past pathogen exposure could be identified by cataloging public T cell receptors. A later genetic analysis took genome-wide SNP genotypes for about three fifths of the 666 donors and used that subset as a discovery cohort. In a later analysis, previously published TCR beta repertoires from more than 500 donors were re-analyzed and high-resolution HLA genotyping was added so that TCR occurrence patterns could be studied. Rather than drawing on any new phenotypic data, the later analysis identified candidate immune exposures from TCR beta sequences and the way those sequences occurred across donors. An earlier analysis of nearly 600 of the donors applied high-throughput TCR beta sequencing to assess whether each TCR beta V gene segment acted as functional or pseudogenic. Using immunosequencing, the study profiled T cell repertoires from fewer than 850 subjects and related those repertoires to cytomegalovirus serostatus. On average, about 200,000 unique TCR beta nucleotide sequences were sequenced per donor among 398 genotyped donors of the cohort, with 15% to 20% of those sequences being non-productive. High-throughput TCR immunosequencing, statistical association of individual TCRs with disease status, and machine learning were combined to predict cytomegalovirus infection status. Every repertoire in the discovery cohort had been generated on one and the same sequencing platform. Typing coverage varied by locus: roughly 620-640 donors for A, B, C, DRB1 and DQB1; some 520 for DQA1; some 610 for DPA1; about 450 for DPB1. Of the approximately 400 genotyped donors, 65% to 90% fell in the genetic ancestry cluster associated with self-reported Caucasian donors. In addition to the first cohort of about 650 subjects, a separate validation cohort of 130 or so different subjects was used. About five DR-DQ haplotypes were treated as single units for association and clustering because of strong linkage in the cohort. Roughly 300 gigabases of sequencing data and 80 million or so unique TCR sequences were included in an early release covering about 620 HLA-typed donors. Class I and class II HLA loci were covered by the typing at four-digit resolution.

The germline V gene gives CDR1 as LGHNA and CDR2 as YNFKEQ. The CDR3 sequence holds 16 residues, the cysteine and phenylalanine included. The read is trimmed to its CDR3 DNA, 48 bases read in frame from base 1. At the junction V is shortened by 0 bases and J by 3 bases; bases outside the gene matches: 6. In total, approximately 610 healthy bone marrow donors made up the cohort. All cohort members were sampled while nominally healthy, although unrecorded immune exposures were likely present. The donor was CMV seronegative and was included in the group of a few hundred seronegative cohort members. A peripheral blood sample was provided by each donor, and peripheral blood mononuclear cells were used for TCR beta sequencing. Genomic DNA extraction from the blood cell samples was performed with the Qiagen DNeasy Blood Extraction Kit. What the authors observed across the whole study: For the cohort, immune exposure information was limited to CMV serostatus. Most CMV-associated TCR beta chains appeared to be HLA-restricted in a later analysis, and the HLA associations seemed to be driven largely by CMV exposure. According to a later analysis, TCR association rates differed among HLA loci, with DRB1 alleles showing the most associated TCRs and HLA-C alleles showing the fewest. Some IMGT-functional V segments, including TRBV6-2 and TRBV6-3, could not be distinguished by the 87-base-pair reads and were therefore excluded. In a later analysis, several top co-occurrence clusters were reported to appear linked to parvovirus B19, influenza, CMV and Epstein-Barr virus. Most TCR sequences were observed very rarely across donors, whereas some public TCRs were present in many individuals. A cluster of highly shared sequence variants was judged likely to be a technical artifact of the sequencing pipeline. When HLA alleles, especially DR and DQ, strongly co-occurred, TCR associations were difficult to assign to individual alleles. V-gene and J-gene trimming of TCR beta chains was associated with a missense DCLRE1C variant in a later genetic analysis, and the association was replicated in an independent cohort. Because counts were too low, about 17 rarely observed V segments, including chromosome 9 orphons, were excluded from the earlier analysis of 587 of the donors. Compared with equally common non-associated chains, HLA-associated TCR beta chains in a later analysis were more clonally expanded and had lower generation probabilities. In both the original and validation cohorts, the classifier was reported to diagnose cytomegalovirus status with high specificity and sensitivity. In an earlier analysis of about 540 of the donors, most TCR beta V segments were observed in productive rearrangements about 87% or about 30% of the time, broadly matching IMGT annotations. At a false discovery rate of 0.05, a later analysis linked 15,000 to 20,000 TCR beta sequences to specific HLA alleles. Because HLA typing was unavailable for some donors at each locus, only the typed subset was used in association tests. This cohort had only TCR beta chains sequenced, and the lack of alpha or paired-chain data limited which features could be detected. A further reported finding was that TCR beta sequences accurately predicted the HLA-A and HLA-B alleles for most subjects in the first cohort. A later genetic analysis reported fewer N-insertions in productive TCRs among donors in an Asian-associated ancestry cluster than the roughly 650-donor mean. Linkage disequilibrium might explain the correlated functional status among segregating V segments, but an unknown experimental factor could not be excluded. Presence/absence analyses assumed roughly uniform sequencing depth across donors, an assumption that may not hold. In vitro tests confirmed that three of the cytomegalovirus-associated TCR beta chains recognize cytomegalovirus antigens. In the study, approximately 160 TCR beta chains were listed as associated with cytomegalovirus. The authors suggested that the approach could potentially be generalized to other disease states and immunological phenotypes.

The library relied on the immunoSEQ multiplex PCR assay. A mixture of 60 forward primers for TCR Vbeta segments and 13 reverse primers for TCR Jbeta segments was used in the multiplex PCR. The CDR3 region of rearranged TCR beta genes was amplified from genomic DNA with a multiplex PCR assay. On the Illumina HiSeq System, the amplified TCR beta libraries were sequenced as 87-base-pair reads. In the paper's pipeline: In a later analysis, 70 million to 95 million unique TCR beta chains were counted across the 500 to 850 repertoires, and about 9.9 million of these chains were shared by at least two donors. Raw reads were error-corrected and collapsed into unique sequences by a nearest-neighbor algorithm in which closely related sequences were merged to remove PCR and sequencing errors. Alignment of CDR3 sequences to IMGT reference sequences was used to assign V, D and J gene segments. For a sequence to be retained, a match of at least six nucleotides was required to both a V gene segment and a J gene segment. A rearrangement counted as productive if the CDR3 had no stop codons and remained in frame with V and J, and every other rearrangement counted as non-productive. Following IMGT convention, CDR3 was defined as the stretch from the second conserved V-encoded cysteine to the conserved J-encoded phenylalanine. In an earlier analysis of 587 of the donors, sequences lacking an unambiguous match to a single V gene segment were excluded. An earlier analysis of roughly 590 of the donors called V segments functional above 56.7% productive rearrangements and segregating when the between-donor standard deviation exceeded 5%. A statistical classification framework was built to diagnose cytomegalovirus status from the catalog of TCR beta chain sequences. A later analysis assigned V and J genes by comparing TCR nucleotide sequences with IMGT/GENE-DB human TR gene sequences. A later analysis assigned CDR3 sequences and most-parsimonious VDJ recombination scenarios with the TCRdist pipeline. In a later analysis, each TCR beta chain was defined by its CDR3 amino acid sequence together with its V-gene family, and reads lacking a unique V-gene family were excluded. In a later analysis, 550 to 650 highly shared, low-generation-probability nucleotide sequences were removed to address suspected cross-contamination and a sequencing artifact. A later analysis calculated a clonal expansion index for each public chain from normalized within-repertoire ranks of inferred template counts. In a later analysis, generation probabilities were computed with a VDJ recombination model fitted to out-of-frame rearrangements, and the resulting probabilities were checked against IGoR. In a later analysis, hypergeometric tests were used to score TCR-TCR, TCR-HLA and TCR-CMV co-occurrence, with a repertoire-size bias correction applied to TCR pairs. False discovery rates were estimated in a later analysis by permuting HLA or CMV assignments 20 times. In a later analysis, co-occurring TCRs were grouped using DBSCAN, with TCRdist sequence similarity added in when clustering inside HLA-allele-positive subsets. Co-occurrence clustering excluded repertoires with fewer than 30,000 or more than 120,000 public chains, plus five with anomalous nucleotide sharing. Drawn from immuneACCESS, this table holds only the in-frame rearrangements with V and J called that TCRdb kept. Clones are partly lost; checked studies trace under half to an unresolved V gene and leave the rest unexplained. Clonal size and the V and J genes are those of that table, whereas D and trimming came from the DNA. This sample gives under 110,000 clones in total; around three quarters of them show up just once. Clones ranked in the top ten supply 4.1% of the sample.

The source material was PBMCs. The receptor chain draws on TRBV4-2 and TRBJ2-7; 9 bases in between match TRBD2. This clonotype originated in a man aged 35 to 55 in good health and CMV-seronegative. The sequenced DNA: TGTGCCAGCAGCCAAGATTCTAGCGGGACTTACTACGAGCAGTACTTC. It codes for CASSQDSSGTYYEQYF.